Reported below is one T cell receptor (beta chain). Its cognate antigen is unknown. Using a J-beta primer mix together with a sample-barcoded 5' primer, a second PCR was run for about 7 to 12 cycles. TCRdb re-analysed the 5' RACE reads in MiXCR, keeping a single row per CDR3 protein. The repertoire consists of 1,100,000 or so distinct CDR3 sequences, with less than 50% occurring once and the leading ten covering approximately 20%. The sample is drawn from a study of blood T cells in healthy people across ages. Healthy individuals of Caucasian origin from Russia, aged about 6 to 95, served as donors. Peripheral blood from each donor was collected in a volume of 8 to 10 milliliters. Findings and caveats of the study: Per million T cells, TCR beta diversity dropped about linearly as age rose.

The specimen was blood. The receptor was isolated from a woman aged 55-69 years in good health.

This chain's CDR3 is CATSTRVNPYEQYF. The CDR3, as DNA: TGTGCCACCAGCACCAGGGTTAATCCCTACGAGCAGTACTTC. This chain connects TRBV15 to TRBJ2-7; maybe TRBD1 (5 bases). CDR1 and CDR2 from the germline V gene are LNHNV and YYDKDF (reference sequence). CDR3 length: 14 amino acids. V lost 4 bases, J lost 2 bases, and 12 bases lay in between.